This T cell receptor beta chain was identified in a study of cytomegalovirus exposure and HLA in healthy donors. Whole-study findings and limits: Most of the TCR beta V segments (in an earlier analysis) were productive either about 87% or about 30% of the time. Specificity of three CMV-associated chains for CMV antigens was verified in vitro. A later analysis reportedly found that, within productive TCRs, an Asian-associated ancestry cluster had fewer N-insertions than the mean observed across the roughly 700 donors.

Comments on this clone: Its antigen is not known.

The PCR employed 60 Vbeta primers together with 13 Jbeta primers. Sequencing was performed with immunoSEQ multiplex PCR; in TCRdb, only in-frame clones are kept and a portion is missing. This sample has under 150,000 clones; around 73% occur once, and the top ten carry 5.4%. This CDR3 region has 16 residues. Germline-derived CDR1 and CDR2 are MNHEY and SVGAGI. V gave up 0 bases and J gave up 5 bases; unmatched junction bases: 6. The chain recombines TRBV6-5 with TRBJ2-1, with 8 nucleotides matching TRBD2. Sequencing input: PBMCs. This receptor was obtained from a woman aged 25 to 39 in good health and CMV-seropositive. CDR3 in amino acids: CASSYSVGRANNEQFF. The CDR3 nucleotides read TGTGCCAGCAGTTACTCGGTCGGGAGGGCCAACAATGAGCAGTTCTTC.